This paragraph covers one T cell receptor (beta chain) sequence. The antigen it recognizes is unknown. No qualities accompany the bases; no much larger clone lies one base away. The donors were around 39 Caucasian individuals from Russia, aged 6 to 90 years, who were systemically healthy. Approximately 9 milliliters of peripheral blood were collected from each donor into EDTA-treated Vacutainer tubes. PBMCs were isolated by Ficoll-Paque density-gradient centrifugation, with at least 7 million obtained per sample. Trizol reagent was used to extract total RNA from PBMCs, with at least 5 micrograms per sample. Naive CD45RAhigh/CD27high T cell percentages were measured by flow cytometry on a PBMC aliquot from every donor. Preparation of the library involved 5' RACE. These reads were obtained on an Illumina HiSeq 2500. A second roughly 6 to 11 cycle PCR used a sample-barcoded 5' primer and a J-beta primer mix. A unique molecular identifier was introduced onto each TCR beta cDNA molecule by a template-switch 5' adaptor carrying 12 random nucleotides. Each sample yielded at least 3 million CDR3-containing paired-end reads. First-strand cDNA synthesis was performed from all RNA using the Mint cDNA synthesis kit, with priming by a TRBC-specific oligonucleotide. Following uracil-DNA glycosylase treatment, all cDNA underwent a first 18-cycle PCR with the universal primers M1SS and BC2_uni_R. The paper's data handling went like this. Each sample was normalized by randomly selecting 1 million high-quality reads, each carrying a distinct molecular identifier. Reads sharing molecular identifiers were discarded rather than binned into consensus sequences. CDR3 identification, clonotype clustering and error correction used MiTCR with a Q25 quality threshold and the strictest error-elimination algorithm. Lower-bound total TCR beta diversity was estimated with a nonparametric unseen species model using Euler transformation. Using fastp trimming at Q25 and MiXCR clonotype assembly, TCRdb reanalyzed the public sequencing data and kept in-frame beta chains. Each CDR3 protein gets just one entry, which takes the most common genes and DNA from the rows behind it. These V and J calls derive from TCRdb rather than the authors' analysis. The sample has about 970,000 distinct CDR3 sequences on record, 51% of them singletons. The ten largest make up about a fifth of the sample.

These data are taken from a study of blood T cells in healthy people across ages (dated by TCRdb to between 2014 and 2016). Regarding the complete study: Template switching captured roughly one uniquely barcoded TCR beta cDNA molecule per two T cells in model experiments. Age-related changes in TCR beta repertoire diversity were measured in the study by deep sequencing normalized with unique cDNA molecular identifiers. The donors were split into four age groups: young (average 16 years), middle-aged (39), aged (over 55) and long-lived (roughly 77). To avoid experimental bias, donors of different ages were spread randomly across the sequencing lanes. The study analyzed two additional independent replicas of 1 million unique cDNA reads from the same blood draw for two donors, one aged 18 to 29 and one aged 80 or older.

Study-level results and caveats: Bulk unsorted PBMC profiling prevented conclusive comparison of naive and antigen-experienced compartments. Donor CMV infection status was unknown, potentially confounding age-related changes in expanded clonotypes. As age increased, observed TCR beta diversity per million T cells dropped in a roughly linear way, and a significant reduction was already evident by age about 40. Estimates of total diversity from one million sequenced T cells were regarded as lower bounds and underestimates. A strong correlation was found between observed TCR beta diversity and the percentage of naive T cells measured by flow cytometry. Compared with the aged group, the long-lived group had more naive CD4+ T cells, fewer expanded clones and increased TCR diversity, a pattern suggesting age selection.

Trimming takes 0 bases off V and 2 bases off J; junction bases not matched to a gene: 4. Via the germline V gene, CDR1 is MGHDK and CDR2 SYGVNS. The cysteine opens and the phenylalanine closes a CDR3 of 16 amino acids. The DNA shown is the 48-base CDR3, in frame from base 1. The receptor chain draws on TRBV25-1 and TRBJ2-7; 10 bases in the middle match TRBD1. The receptor comes from a woman aged 55-69 years in good health. The sample comprised blood. The DNA is TGTGCCAGCAGTGAATACGGGACAGGGGTCCCCTACGAGCAGTACTTC. This sequence encodes CASSEYGTGVPYEQYF.